The sequence of this T cell receptor beta chain was determined in a study of blood T cell repertoires in COVID-19 (dated by TCRdb to 2019 to 2021). Study-wide context: The collaborator samples originated in the United States, Italy and Spain and spanned the acute and convalescent phases of COVID-19. The material from the prospective study consisted of cDNA or gDNA derived from T cells, B-cell-depleted T cells, or PBMCs. The dataset comprised deeply sampled blood TCRbeta repertoires from subjects exposed to, actively infected with, or recovered from COVID-19. The repertoires were released in a freely available public database meant as a resource for research on the immune response to SARS-CoV-2. Samples came from the ongoing ImmuneRACE study (first 160 participants) plus 1,254 subjects from 6 global collaborators. Sample metadata almost always included a de-identified subject ID, COVID-19 status, age in years and sex. Where available, HLA class I and class II types were obtained from metadata supplied by the sample provider rather than from assay-based typing.

Overall results and qualifications from the work: The quantity of clinical and demographic metadata differed by source and by participant and was supplied without curation.

Relative to germline, V is missing 4 bases and J is missing 0 bases, with 3 bases of the junction outside any gene match. CDR1 and CDR2 (SEHNR, FQNEAQ) derive from the germline V gene (reference sequence). From the cysteine through the phenylalanine, the CDR3 covers 15 amino acids. The DNA shown is the 45-base CDR3, in frame from base 1. To note about this clone: Its antigen target is currently unknown. Base qualities were left out, and no much larger clone turns up one base away.

The collaborating institutions used their own protocols to collect whole blood in K2EDTA tubes. For TCRbeta analysis, collaborators shipped samples as frozen whole blood, isolated PBMCs, or DNA extracted from either of those sample types. TCRbeta CDR3 regions were amplified from genomic DNA using the immunoSEQ Assay, a bias-controlled multiplex PCR. The authors' pipeline ran thus. Within the assay, amplification of reference gene primers was used to estimate how many nucleated cells each sample contained. To quantify the absolute abundance of each unique TCRbeta CDR3 rearrangement, sequence reads were collapsed and filtered. For each sample, productive Simpson clonality was calculated as the square root of Simpson's diversity index across productive rearrangements. As stored in TCRdb, this immuneACCESS dataset retains in-frame rearrangements with V and J assigned. A fraction of the clones does not appear; measured against another copy, unresolved V genes explain less than half of the discrepancy, and the remainder lacks a known reason. The V and J calls and clone size were taken over from that table, and D and trimming were inferred from the DNA. Across this sample there are over 130,000 clones, with around nine tenths seen only once. Together, the top ten hold around 5.4% of the sample.

In this chain, TRBV7-9 is recombined with TRBJ2-3; TRBD1 agrees with 8 junctional bases. This clonotype originated in a human donor in a cohort sampled during active COVID-19. The sequenced sample consisted of peripheral blood. DNA sequence: TGTGCCAGCAGCTCCACAGGGGGTAGCACAGATACGCAGTATTTT. It is translated as CASSSTGGSTDTQYF.